A single sample is the source of the 10 T cell receptor beta chains below, sequenced in a study of T cells in Graves' hyperthyroidism and ophthalmopathy (dated by TCRdb to about 2019). Library creation used multiplex PCR. The sequencing machine was an Illumina HiSeq 2000. TCR beta CDR3 regions were amplified from RNA transcripts. For the first round of RT-PCR on the TCR CDR3, the HTBI primer set was used together with the Qiagen OneStep RT-PCR kit. The public reads were reanalyzed by TCRdb: fastp trimming at Q25, MiXCR alignment, in-frame beta chains only. Every entry covers one CDR3 protein and lists the most common genes and DNA from its rows. This sample comprises roughly 640,000 distinct CDR3 sequences, approximately 15% of them detected only once. The ten largest clones capture under 3.5% of the sample. What was sequenced was blood. The receptors come from a woman in her thirties or forties with Graves' ophthalmopathy.

With regard to this clonotype: A single base separates this from a much larger clone, so it may be a read error. V usage is TRBV20-1 and J usage is TRBJ2-7; 10 bases match TRBD2. CDR1 is DFQATT, CDR2 SNEGSKA, per germline (reference sequence). V shed 0 bases and J 6 bases; nucleotides not matched to a gene: 5. The CDR3 has 14 amino acids. CDR3 DNA: TGCAGTGCTAGAGATGAGGCTAGCGGGAGCGAGCAGTACTTC. As protein: CSARDEASGSEQYF.

This clonotype has a count of ten or more. The J gene is TRBJ2-3, the V gene TRBV18; D possibly corresponds to TRBD2 (5 bases). CDR3 length: 16 amino acids. Germline V gene lookup returns CDR1 KGHSH and CDR2 LQKENI. Between the trimmed V and J ends, which lost 2 bases and 0 bases, there was a span of 12 bases. CDR3 DNA sequence: TGTGCCAGCTCACCAATGACATCGGGAAGCACAGATACGCAGTATTTT. Translation: CASSPMTSGSTDTQYF.

This clonotype has more than one count but fewer than ten. A read error may explain this, as a much larger clone is one base away. The rearrangement uses TRBV7-8 and TRBJ2-5; 10 bases are shared with TRBD2. The germline gives CDR1 SGHVS, CDR2 FQNEAQ. The CDR3 consists of 17 residues. Unmatched junction bases numbered 10, after V lost 2 bases and J lost 4 bases. Here the CDR3 reads CASSLFPTRTSGETQYF. The CDR3, as DNA: TGTGCCAGCAGCTTATTCCCGACACGGACTAGCGGAGAGACCCAGTACTTC.

This clonotype was detected ten times or more. V gene TRBV12-3 or TRBV12-4 combines with J gene TRBJ1-1, with D hard to call. The CDR3 is 16 amino acids. V lost 3 bases and J lost 0, with 14 bases in between. This CDR3 reads CASSLVIASMNTEAFF. The CDR3 bases are TGTGCCAGCAGTTTGGTCATCGCAAGCATGAACACTGAAGCTTTCTTT.

This sequence joins TRBV4-1 and TRBJ2-3; the match to TRBD2 covers 8 bases. CDR1 and CDR2 from the germline V gene are MGHRA and YSYEKL. The CDR3 loop spans 16 amino acids. V was clipped by 1 base and J by 2 bases; unmatched bases: 5. The CDR3 sequence is CASSQVGRGVTDTQYF. The CDR3 DNA follows: TGCGCCAGCAGCCAAGTGGGGCGGGGGGTCACAGATACGCAGTATTTT.

In this sample, this clonotype turned up many times. This sequence joins TRBV12-3 or TRBV12-4 and TRBJ1-1; D not resolved. CDR3 size: 13 residues. The V gene lost 2 bases and the J gene lost 4 bases, with 8 bases spanning the gap. The CDR3 nucleotides are TGTGCCAGCAGTTTATCAGGTATCACTGAAGCTTTCTTT. Its protein product is CASSLSGITEAFF.

The table lists this clonotype with a few counts. V usage is TRBV30 and J usage is TRBJ1-6, with 7 bases that match TRBD1. Per germline, CDR1 GTSNPN and CDR2 SVGIG (reference sequence). The CDR3 consists of 13 residues. Trimming at V came to 6 bases and at J to 8 bases, leaving 7 bases not matched to a gene. CDR3 bases: TGTGCCTGCTCAAATCAGGGGGATTCACCCCTCCACTTT. This translates into CACSNQGDSPLHF.

This clonotype has just a few counts. The rearrangement uses TRBV27 and TRBJ2-7, with 8 bases lining up with TRBD1. The CDR3 is made up of 16 amino acids. CDR1 MNHEY and CDR2 SMNVEV come from the germline V gene (reference sequence). The ends lost 5 bases at V and 2 bases at J; junction bases unmatched: 11. The CDR3 protein is CASSRRQGTSPYEQYF. As DNA, the CDR3 is TGTGCCAGCAGTAGAAGACAGGGGACCTCTCCCTACGAGCAGTACTTC.

Only a few counts were recorded for this clonotype. This chain links TRBV27 with TRBJ1-2, with D perhaps TRBD1 (5 bases). Germline loops: CDR1 MNHEY, CDR2 SMNVEV (reference sequence). The CDR3 totals 16 residues. Trimming pared 3 bases from V and 5 bases from J, leaving 19 bases between. The CDR3 region has the DNA TGTGCCAGCAGTTTCTCGGGACGGATCCACTTTTATGGCTACACCTTC. Protein product: CASSFSGRIHFYGYTF.

This clonotype was counted at least ten times. J is TRBJ1-3 and V is TRBV20-1; D ambiguous. Between the trimmed V and J ends, which lost 0 bases and 4 bases, there was a span of 16 bases. CDR3 length: 16 residues. The germline V gene encodes CDR1 DFQATT and CDR2 SNEGSKA (reference sequence). As DNA, the CDR3 is TGCAGTGCTAGAGATCGTACGAGGATGTCCGGAAACACCATATATTTT. It is translated as CSARDRTRMSGNTIYF.